This TCR beta chain was sequenced in a study of T-cell memory formation after mild COVID-19. TCRdb independently ran MiXCR on the 5' RACE reads; one entry per CDR3 protein. Of around 450,000 distinct CDR3 sequences listed, about 24% are singletons. Trimming took off 3 bases at V and 0 bases at J, with 17 bases between the two ends. This CDR3 region has 17 residues. Germline V gene lookup returns CDR1 SGHDN and CDR2 FVKESK. This chain connects TRBV14 to TRBJ1-2; D gene unclear. Input material: PBMCs or a T cell subset sorted from them (not recorded which). This sequence was found in an adult woman who had mild COVID-19 (a few samples of this study predate the infection). Cell type and time point are not known. The CDR3 loop is CASSHRSRILTNYGYTF. Written as DNA, the CDR3 is TGTGCCAGCAGCCATAGGAGTAGGATCCTCACTAACTATGGCTACACCTTC.